The clone carrying this T cell receptor beta chain was found once. Its antigen remains unknown. This record belongs to a study of cytomegalovirus exposure and HLA in healthy donors. Overall study context: Early released data comprised about 85 million unique TCRs from HLA-typed donors. Findings and limits, study-wide: Earlier analysis looked at TCR beta V segments, and most were productive about 87% or about 30% of the time. A later analysis linked a missense variant in DCLRE1C to the trimming of TCR beta V and J genes.

The PCR employed 60 Vbeta primers together with 13 Jbeta primers. Using immunoSEQ multiplex PCR, the repertoire was profiled, and TCRdb retains in-frame clones only, with some absent. The sample lists hundreds of thousands of clones; 60% to 80% were seen once. Each donor was healthy, and each was a bone marrow donor. Sequenced sample: PBMCs. The source is a male donor in good health and CMV-seronegative.

In DNA, the CDR3 is TGTGCCAGCAGCCAAGATAGAGGACAGGGCTCCTACAATGAGCAGTTCTTC. It specifies CASSQDRGQGSYNEQFF. V is TRBV4-2 and J is TRBJ2-1, with 8 positions matching TRBD1. The V and J ends lost 0 bases and 0 bases, in that order; junction bases with no gene match: 4. Germline CDR1 is LGHNA and CDR2 is YNFKEQ. The CDR3 runs 17 residues.